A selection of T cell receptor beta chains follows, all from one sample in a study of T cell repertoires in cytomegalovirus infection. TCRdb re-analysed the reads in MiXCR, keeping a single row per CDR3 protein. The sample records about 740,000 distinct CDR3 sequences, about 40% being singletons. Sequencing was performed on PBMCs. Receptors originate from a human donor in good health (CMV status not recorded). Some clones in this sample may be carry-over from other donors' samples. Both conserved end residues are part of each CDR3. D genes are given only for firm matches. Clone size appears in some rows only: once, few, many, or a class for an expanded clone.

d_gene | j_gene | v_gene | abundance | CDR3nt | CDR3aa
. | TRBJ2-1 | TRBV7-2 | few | TGTGCCAGCAGCTTAGGGGGCCGGACTACGATAATAAGGGGCAATGAGCAGTTCTTC | CASSLGGRTTIIRGNEQFF
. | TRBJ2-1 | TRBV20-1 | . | TGCAGTGCTCAAGACGGTTCGAGCTCCTACAATGAGCAGTTCTTC | CSAQDGSSSYNEQFF
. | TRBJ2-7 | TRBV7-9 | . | TGTGCCAGCAGCTCCCGGGATCGAGAGCAGTACTTC | CASSSRDREQYF
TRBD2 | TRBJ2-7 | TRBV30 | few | TGTGCCTGGCGAACGGAACTAGCGGGGGACGAGCAGTACTTC | CAWRTELAGDEQYF
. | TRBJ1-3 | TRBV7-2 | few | TGTGCCAGCAGCTTTTTGGGCTCTGGAAACACCATATATTTT | CASSFLGSGNTIYF
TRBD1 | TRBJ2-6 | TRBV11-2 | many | TGTGCCAGCAGCCAACTTTCGCCGGGACAGACGAGCTCTGGGGCCAACGTCCTGACTTTC | CASSQLSPGQTSSGANVLTF
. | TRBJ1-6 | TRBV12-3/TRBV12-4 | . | TGTGCCAGCACCTGGGGGGCCTATACTTCACCCCTCCACTTT | CASTWGAYTSPLHF
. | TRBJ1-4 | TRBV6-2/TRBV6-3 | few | TGTGCCAGCAGTTACTCAGCGTCAACTAATGAAAAACTGTTTTTT | CASSYSASTNEKLFF
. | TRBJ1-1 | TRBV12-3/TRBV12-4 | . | TGTGCCAGCACCCTCGGGGGGGGCTCAGAAGCTTTCTTT | CASTLGGGSEAFF
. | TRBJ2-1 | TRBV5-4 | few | TGTGCCAGCAGCTTGGTACCGGGAGTAGTCAATGAGCAGTTCTTC | CASSLVPGVVNEQFF
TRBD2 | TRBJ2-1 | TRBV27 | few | TGTGCCAGCAGTTTCTCGGGCGTGCGGGAGTGGGATGAGCAGTTCTTC | CASSFSGVREWDEQFF
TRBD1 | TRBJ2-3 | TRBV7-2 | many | TGTGCCAGCAGCTTAGTGCGACAGGGCCACACGAATACGCAGTATTTT | CASSLVRQGHTNTQYF
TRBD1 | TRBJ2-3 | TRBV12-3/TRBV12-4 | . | TGTGCCAGCAGTCGAGATCAACGACAGGGGGACACAGATACGCCGTATTTT | CASSRDQRQGDTDTPYF
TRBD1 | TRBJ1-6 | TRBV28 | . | TGTGCCAGCAGCACAACCGATCGGGACAGATATAATTCACCCCTCCACTTT | CASSTTDRDRYNSPLHF
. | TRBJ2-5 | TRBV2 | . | TGTGCCAGCAGTGTAGGGCCATGGCAGACCCAGTACTTC | CASSVGPWQTQYF
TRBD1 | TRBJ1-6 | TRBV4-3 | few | TGCGCCAGCAGCCATTCTTCGGGACAGGGGTTTCTCAGCTCCTATAATTCACCCCTCCACTTT | CASSHSSGQGFLSSYNSPLHF
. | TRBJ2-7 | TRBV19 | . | TGTGCCAGTAGTATTACAGGGTCTGGTGAGCAGTACTTC | CASSITGSGEQYF
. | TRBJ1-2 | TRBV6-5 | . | TGTGCCAGCAGACCCGAGGGGGTAGTATATGGCTACACCTTC | CASRPEGVVYGYTF
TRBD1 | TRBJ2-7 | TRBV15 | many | TGTGCCACCAGCCGTTCCGGGACAGGGGGCGCGGTCAACGAGCAGTACTTC | CATSRSGTGGAVNEQYF
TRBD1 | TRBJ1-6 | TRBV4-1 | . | TGCGCCAGCAGCCAGCTCGGGACAGGGGATTCACCCCTCCACTTT | CASSQLGTGDSPLHF